The 9 T cell receptor beta chains reported below all come from one sample, sequenced in a study of T cells after yellow fever vaccination. TCRdb analysed the 5' RACE reads with MiXCR anew, one entry per CDR3 protein. This sample carries 170,000 or so distinct CDR3 sequences, approximately 6.2% of them seen once, and the ten largest clones take approximately 3%. Sequences were derived from CD4+ T cells sorted from PBMCs, sampled on the day of the first yellow fever vaccination. Receptor source: a man younger than 35 who received the YFV17D yellow fever vaccine.

In its sample, this clonotype was seen many times. The chain recombines TRBV5-1 with TRBJ1-1; 11 bases fit TRBD1. Looked up from germline, CDR1 is SGHRS and CDR2 is YFSETQ. The CDR3 runs 14 residues. J lost 5 bases, V lost 4 bases, and 4 bases had no gene match. DNA of the CDR3: TGCGCCAGCAGCAAGGACAGGGGGCCTACTGAAGCTTTCTTT. This gives the protein CASSKDRGPTEAFF.

This clonotype was counted ten times or more. The rearrangement joins TRBV5-1 to TRBJ2-4; D unresolved. The CDR3 is made up of 16 amino acids. Germline V gene lookup returns CDR1 SGHRS and CDR2 YFSETQ. Trimming pared 0 bases from V and 2 bases from J, leaving 12 bases between. The CDR3 loop is CASSLGGFASKNIQYF. In DNA, the CDR3 is TGCGCCAGCAGCTTGGGTGGGTTTGCGTCCAAAAACATTCAGTACTTC.

This clonotype has only a few counts. The chain couples TRBV2 to TRBJ1-2, with TRBD1 matching over 7 bases. Germline V gene data show CDR1 as SNHLY and CDR2 as FYNNEI. The CDR3 loop spans 13 amino acids. The J segment lost 4 bases and the V segment lost 6 bases, leaving 5 bases of the junction unmatched. The CDR3 DNA sequence: TGTGCCAGCAGACCCCGGGACAGCTATGGCTACACCTTC. It codes for CASRPRDSYGYTF.

In this sample, this clonotype turned up many times. V and J are TRBV5-1 and TRBJ2-3; D might be TRBD2 (5 bases). Trimming cost V 2 bases and J 6 bases, with 16 bases left between them. The CDR3 sequence is 15 residues long. CDR1 is SGHRS, CDR2 YFSETQ, per germline. The chain's CDR3 is CASSFEGRRVDTQYF. In nucleotides, the CDR3 is TGCGCCAGCAGCTTTGAGGGAAGAAGGGTTGATACGCAGTATTTT.

At least ten counts were recorded for this clonotype. V and J are TRBV20-1 and TRBJ2-1; 8 bases line up with TRBD2. Germline CDR1 DFQATT, CDR2 SNEGSKA (reference sequence). V was clipped by 1 base and J by 7 bases; unmatched bases: 6. This CDR3 contains 14 residues. The CDR3 reads CSARGRGAINEQFF. For the CDR3, the DNA is TGCAGTGCTAGAGGGCGGGGGGCGATAAATGAGCAGTTCTTC.

This clonotype was seen a few times. This chain connects TRBV11-2 to TRBJ2-3; possible D gene TRBD1, 6 bases. The V end lost 2 bases, the J end lost 1 base, and 10 bases lay between the germline ends. This CDR3 has 15 amino acids. CDR1 is SGHAT, CDR2 FQNNGV, per germline. The CDR3 nucleotides read TGTGCCAGCAGCTTATGGCAGGGGCGCACAGATACGCAGTATTTT. Residues: CASSLWQGRTDTQYF.

Ten or more counts support this clonotype. The chain couples TRBV7-3 to TRBJ2-1, with D possibly called TRBD1 or TRBD2 (5 bases each). This CDR3 comprises 18 residues. Germline V gene sequence: CDR1 SGHTA, CDR2 FQGTGA. V gave up 2 bases and J gave up 2 bases, with 19 bases separating them. CDR3 DNA: TGTGCCAGCAGCTTACAGTCGGGGCGGATTCGTCCCTACAATGAGCAGTTCTTC. Translation: CASSLQSGRIRPYNEQFF.

This clonotype came up a few times. The chain couples TRBV27 to TRBJ2-2, with D perhaps matching TRBD1 (5 bases). This CDR3 is 14 amino acids long. CDR1 is MNHEY and CDR2 is SMNVEV in the germline V gene (reference sequence). The V gene lost 4 bases and the J gene lost 5 bases, with 11 bases spanning the gap. The CDR3, as DNA: TGTGCCAGCAGTTCTTTTCAGGGTACCGGGGAGCTGTTTTTT. Protein sequence: CASSSFQGTGELFF.

The table lists this clonotype with a few counts. This chain uses TRBV2 with TRBJ2-7; 7 positions agree with TRBD1. Per germline, CDR1 SNHLY and CDR2 FYNNEI. The CDR3 extends over 15 amino acids. The trim removed 6 bases at V and 2 bases at J, leaving 10 bases unmatched. The CDR3 spells CASSLDRVSPYEQYF. The CDR3 bases are TGTGCCAGCAGCCTCGACAGGGTATCGCCCTACGAGCAGTACTTC.